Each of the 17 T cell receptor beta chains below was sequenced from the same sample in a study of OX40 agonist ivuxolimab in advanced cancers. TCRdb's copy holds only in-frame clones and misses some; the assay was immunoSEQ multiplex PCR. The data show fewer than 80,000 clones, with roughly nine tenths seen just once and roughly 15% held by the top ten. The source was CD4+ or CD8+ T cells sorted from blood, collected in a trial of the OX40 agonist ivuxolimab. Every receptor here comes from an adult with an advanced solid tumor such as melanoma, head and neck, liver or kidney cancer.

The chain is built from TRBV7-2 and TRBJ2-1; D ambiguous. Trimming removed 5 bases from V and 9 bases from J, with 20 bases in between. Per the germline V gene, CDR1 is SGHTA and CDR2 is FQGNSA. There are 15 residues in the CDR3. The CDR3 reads CASSQKNTPVVEQFF. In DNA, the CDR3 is TGTGCCAGCAGCCAAAAAAATACCCCGGTTGTTGAGCAGTTCTTC.

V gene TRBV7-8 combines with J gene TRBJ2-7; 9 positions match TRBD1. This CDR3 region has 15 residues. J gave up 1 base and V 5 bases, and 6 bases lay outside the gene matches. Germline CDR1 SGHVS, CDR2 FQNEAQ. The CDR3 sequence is CASSPPGQGSYEQYF. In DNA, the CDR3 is TGTGCCAGCAGCCCTCCGGGACAGGGATCCTACGAGCAGTACTTC.

The CDR3 coding sequence is TGTGCCAGCGGGGCGTACGCGAACACCGGGGAGCTGTTTTTT. This sequence encodes CASGAYANTGELFF. The chain carries TRBV7-9 and TRBJ2-2, with a possible D match to TRBD1 (5 bases). V lost 8 bases to trimming and J lost 0 bases, with 10 bases between them. This CDR3 has 14 residues. CDR1 and CDR2 from the germline V gene are SEHNR and FQNEAQ (reference sequence).

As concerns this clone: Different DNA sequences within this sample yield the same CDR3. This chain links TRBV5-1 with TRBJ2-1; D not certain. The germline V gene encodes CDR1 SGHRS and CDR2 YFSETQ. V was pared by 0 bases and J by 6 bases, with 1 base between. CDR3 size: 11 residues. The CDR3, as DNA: TGCGCCAGCAGCTTGGGCAATGAGCAGTTCTTC. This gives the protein CASSLGNEQFF.

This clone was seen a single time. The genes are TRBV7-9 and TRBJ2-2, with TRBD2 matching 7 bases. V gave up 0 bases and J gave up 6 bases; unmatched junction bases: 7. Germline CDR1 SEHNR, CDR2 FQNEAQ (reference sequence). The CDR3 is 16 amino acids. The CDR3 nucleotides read TGTGCCAGCAGCTTAGCGTCCGGGAGGATGGCCGGGGAGCTGTTTTTT. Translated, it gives CASSLASGRMAGELFF.

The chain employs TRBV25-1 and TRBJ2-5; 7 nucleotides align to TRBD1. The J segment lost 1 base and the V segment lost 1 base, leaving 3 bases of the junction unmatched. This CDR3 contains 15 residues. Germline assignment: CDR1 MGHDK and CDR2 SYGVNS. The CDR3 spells CASSELNRGQETQYF. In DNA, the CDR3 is TGTGCCAGCAGTGAATTGAACAGGGGCCAAGAGACCCAGTACTTC.

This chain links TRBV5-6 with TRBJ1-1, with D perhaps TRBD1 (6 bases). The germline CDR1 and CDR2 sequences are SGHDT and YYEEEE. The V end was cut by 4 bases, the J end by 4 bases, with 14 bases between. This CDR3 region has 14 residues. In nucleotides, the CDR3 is TGTGCCAGCAGCGGCACGACAGGAATCACTGAAGCTTTCTTT. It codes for CASSGTTGITEAFF.

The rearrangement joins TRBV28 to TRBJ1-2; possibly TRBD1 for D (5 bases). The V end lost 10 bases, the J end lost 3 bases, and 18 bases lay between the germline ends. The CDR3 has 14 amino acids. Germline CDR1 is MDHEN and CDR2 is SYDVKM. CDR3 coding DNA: TGTGCCACCTTGGGAACAGGACTCCACTATGGCTACACCTTC. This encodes CATLGTGLHYGYTF.

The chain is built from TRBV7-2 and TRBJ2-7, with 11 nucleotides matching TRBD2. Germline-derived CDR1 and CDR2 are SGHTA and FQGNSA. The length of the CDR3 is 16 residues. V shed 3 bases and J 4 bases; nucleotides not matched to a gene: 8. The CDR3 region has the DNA TGTGCCAGCAGCTTTAGCGGGAGGGCCCCCATTTACGAGCAGTACTTC. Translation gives CASSFSGRAPIYEQYF.

The CDR3 here is CASSLYQGGEQYF. In nucleotides, the CDR3 is TGCGCCAGCAGCCTCTACCAGGGCGGGGAGCAGTACTTC. V gene TRBV4-3 combines with J gene TRBJ2-7; D may correspond to TRBD1 or TRBD2 (5 bases each). Germline V lookup: CDR1 LGHNA, CDR2 YSLEER. There are 13 residues in the CDR3. V was clipped by 4 bases and J by 7 bases, with 14 bases between them.

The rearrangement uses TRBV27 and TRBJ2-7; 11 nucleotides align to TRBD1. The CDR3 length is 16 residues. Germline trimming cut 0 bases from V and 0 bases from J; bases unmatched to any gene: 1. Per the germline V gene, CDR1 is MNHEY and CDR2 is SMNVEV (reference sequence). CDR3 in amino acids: CASSLSGTGGSYEQYF. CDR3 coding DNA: TGTGCCAGCAGTTTATCGGGGACAGGGGGCTCCTACGAGCAGTACTTC.

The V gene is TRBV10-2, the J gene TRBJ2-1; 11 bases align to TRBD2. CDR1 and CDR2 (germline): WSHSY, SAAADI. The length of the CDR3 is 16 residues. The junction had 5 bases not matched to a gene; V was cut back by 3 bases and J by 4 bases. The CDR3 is CASSDSGLAEYNEQFF. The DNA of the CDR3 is TGCGCCAGCAGTGACTCGGGACTAGCGGAGTACAATGAGCAGTTCTTC.

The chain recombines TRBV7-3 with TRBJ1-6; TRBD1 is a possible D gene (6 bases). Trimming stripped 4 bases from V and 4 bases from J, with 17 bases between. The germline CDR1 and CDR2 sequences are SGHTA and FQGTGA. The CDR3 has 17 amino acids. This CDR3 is CASSSGASWPYNSPLHF. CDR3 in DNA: TGTGCCAGCAGCTCAGGGGCATCCTGGCCTTATAATTCACCCCTCCACTTT. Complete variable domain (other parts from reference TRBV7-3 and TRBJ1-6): GAGVSQTPSNKVTEKGKYVELRCDPISGHTALYWYRQSLGQGPEFLIYFQGTGAADDSGLPNDRFFAVRPEGSVSTLKIQRTERGDSAVYLCASSSGASWPYNSPLHFGNGTRLTVT.

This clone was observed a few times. The CDR3 spells CASSMGGEAFF. CDR3 sequence (DNA): TGCGCCAGCAGCATGGGTGGTGAAGCTTTCTTT. The rearrangement uses TRBV5-1 and TRBJ1-1, with unresolved D. Germline CDR1 and CDR2: SGHRS and YFSETQ. Trimming removed 4 bases at V and 7 bases at J, with 8 bases between. The CDR3 contains 11 residues.

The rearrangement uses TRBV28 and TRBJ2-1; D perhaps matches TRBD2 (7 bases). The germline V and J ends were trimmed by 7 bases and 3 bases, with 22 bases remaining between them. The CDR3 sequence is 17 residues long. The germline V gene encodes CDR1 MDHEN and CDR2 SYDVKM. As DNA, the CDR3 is TGTGCCAGCAAGTTTCGGGGGGCCAGGGGCGGCTACAATGAGCAGTTCTTC. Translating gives CASKFRGARGGYNEQFF.

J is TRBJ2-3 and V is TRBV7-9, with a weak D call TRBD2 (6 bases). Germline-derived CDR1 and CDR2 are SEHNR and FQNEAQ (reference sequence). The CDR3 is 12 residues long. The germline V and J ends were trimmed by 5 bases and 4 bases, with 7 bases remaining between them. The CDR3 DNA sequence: TGTGCCAGCAGCGGGGGGTCAGATACGCAGTATTTT. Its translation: CASSGGSDTQYF. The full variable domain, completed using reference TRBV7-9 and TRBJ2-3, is DTGVSQNPRHKITKRGQNVTFRCDPISEHNRLYWYRQTLGQGPEFLTYFQNEAQLEKSRLLSDRFSAERPKGSFSTLEIQRTEQGDSAMYLCASSGGSDTQYFGPGTRLTVL.

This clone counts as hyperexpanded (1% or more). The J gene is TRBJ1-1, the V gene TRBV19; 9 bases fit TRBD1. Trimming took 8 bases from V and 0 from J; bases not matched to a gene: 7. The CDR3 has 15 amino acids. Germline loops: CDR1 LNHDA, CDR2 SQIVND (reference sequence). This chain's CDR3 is CASQDRGVLNTEAFF. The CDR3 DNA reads TGTGCCAGTCAGGACAGGGGCGTTTTGAACACTGAAGCTTTCTTT.